A single sample is the source of the 17 T cell receptor beta chains below, sequenced in a study of regulatory T cells in long-lasting Graves disease. Combining iRepertoire HTBI primers with Arm-PCR of CDR3 regions, the authors built TCR beta libraries. TCRdb itself ran the multiplex PCR reads through MiXCR, one entry per CDR3 protein. The sample comprises approximately 350,000 distinct CDR3 sequences, under 20% of which are singletons, and roughly 21% rests with the top ten. Time point described: newly diagnosed GD, antithyroid drugs for less than 3 months. PBMCs were the source of the RNA used for TCR sequencing. In addition, the sample was reused for a study of T cells in Graves' hyperthyroidism and ophthalmopathy.

This sample comprised peripheral blood mononuclear cells (PBMCs), obtained at new diagnosis, from a patient treated with antithyroid drugs. Receptors were obtained from a woman between 18 and 29 years old with Graves disease.

This clonotype was counted only a few times. This chain joins TRBV15 and TRBJ1-4; the D is unclear. Trimming stripped 0 bases from V and 8 bases from J, with 13 bases between. From germline, CDR1 is LNHNV and CDR2 YYDKDF (reference sequence). The CDR3 has 15 residues. The CDR3 coding sequence is TGTGCCACCAGCAGAGATCCGGGGATGGGGGAAAAACTGTTTTTT. Its translation is CATSRDPGMGEKLFF.

Only a few counts were recorded for this clonotype. The chain has TRBV3-1 and TRBJ2-2, with 10 bases fitting TRBD2. This CDR3 region has 15 residues. Germline CDR1 LGHDT, CDR2 YNNKEL (reference sequence). V dropped 4 bases and J dropped 5; count of bases not matched to a gene: 4. CDR3 residues: CASSPSGGGTGELFF. DNA of the CDR3: TGTGCCAGCAGCCCTAGCGGGGGCGGAACCGGGGAGCTGTTTTTT.

The chain's CDR3 is CASSLVPGPSPYNEQFF. The DNA of the CDR3 is TGTGCCAGCAGCTTAGTTCCCGGGCCTAGCCCCTACAATGAGCAGTTCTTC. This sequence joins TRBV7-2 and TRBJ2-1, with D perhaps TRBD2 (5 bases). Trimming removed 1 base from V and 2 bases from J, with 15 bases in between. CDR3 length: 17 amino acids. Germline CDR1 is SGHTA and CDR2 is FQGNSA.

The rearrangement uses TRBV9 and TRBJ2-3, with D unresolved. The CDR3 loop spans 14 amino acids. Germline V gene sequence: CDR1 SGDLS, CDR2 YYNGEE. The V end was cut by 0 bases, the J end by 5 bases, with 10 bases between. CDR3 nucleotide sequence: TGTGCCAGCAGCGTAGTGGGTCTGGAAGATACGCAGTATTTT. It yields the protein CASSVVGLEDTQYF.

Ten or more counts support this clonotype. The J gene is TRBJ2-5, the V gene TRBV29-1; 7 positions match TRBD1. V gave up 1 base and J gave up 5 bases; unmatched junction bases: 7. Germline loops: CDR1 SQVTM, CDR2 ANQGSEA. This CDR3 contains 14 residues. The CDR3, as DNA: TGCAGCGTTGAAGCGTTAGGGGGCAGTGAGACCCAGTACTTC. This translates into CSVEALGGSETQYF.

The chain is built from TRBV19 and TRBJ1-1; D is unclear. From germline, CDR1 is LNHDA and CDR2 SQIVND (reference sequence). Trimming took 4 bases from V and 3 from J, leaving 3 bases between them. This CDR3 has 11 residues. The CDR3 nucleotides read TGTGCCAGTAGTACATACACTGAAGCTTTCTTT. The encoded protein is CASSTYTEAFF.

This clonotype came up many times. The chain combines TRBV20-1 with TRBJ2-1; D is possibly TRBD2 (6 bases). Germline assignment: CDR1 DFQATT and CDR2 SNEGSKA (reference sequence). The CDR3 loop spans 15 amino acids. V dropped 1 base and J dropped 0 bases, with 10 bases sitting between them. In DNA, the CDR3 is TGCAGTGCTAGAGTGAAGCGGGTCTCCTACAATGAGCAGTTCTTC. It translates to CSARVKRVSYNEQFF.

This clonotype has at least ten counts. V is TRBV5-1 and J is TRBJ1-3; 7 bases are shared with TRBD1. Germline values: CDR1 SGHRS, CDR2 YFSETQ. The CDR3 covers 15 residues. V was pared by 4 bases and J by 0 bases, with 4 bases of the junction left unmatched. The CDR3 DNA reads TGCGCCAGCAGCCCGGGGACAGTCTCTGGAAACACCATATATTTT. It specifies CASSPGTVSGNTIYF.

This clonotype was found a few times. The rearrangement links TRBV7-6 to TRBJ2-1; 9 nucleotides align to TRBD2. CDR3 length: 15 residues. V trimming: 4 bases; J trimming: 8 bases; junction bases outside the gene matches: 9. Germline assignment: CDR1 SGHVS and CDR2 FNYEAQ. The CDR3 spells CASSSSGGPLDEQFF. In nucleotides, the CDR3 is TGTGCCAGCAGCTCCAGCGGGGGGCCCCTTGATGAGCAGTTCTTC.

The sample holds many counts of this clonotype. This rearrangement joins TRBV6-5 to TRBJ1-1; the match to TRBD1 covers 9 bases. Germline assignment: CDR1 MNHEY and CDR2 SVGAGI. This CDR3 contains 16 residues. Unmatched junction bases numbered 10, after V lost 3 bases and J lost 5 bases. The CDR3 region has the DNA TGTGCCAGCAGTTATGAGGGACAGGGCGCGAGGACTGAAGCTTTCTTT. Amino acids: CASSYEGQGARTEAFF.

The CDR3 loop reads CATSVQPTDMNTEAFF. The CDR3 DNA is TGTGCCACCAGCGTACAACCGACAGACATGAACACTGAAGCTTTCTTT. J is TRBJ1-1 and V is TRBV15, with TRBD1 as a possible D gene (5 bases). CDR1 LNHNV and CDR2 YYDKDF come from the germline V gene (reference sequence). Trimming took off 5 bases at V and 0 bases at J, with 16 bases between the two ends. The CDR3 covers 16 residues.

This clonotype was seen at least ten times. The rearrangement uses TRBV6-2 or TRBV6-3 and TRBJ1-5; TRBD1 aligns across 8 bases. Unmatched junction bases numbered 4, after V lost 3 bases and J lost 0 bases. Germline loops: CDR1 MNHEY, CDR2 SVGEGT. This CDR3 region has 16 residues. In DNA form, the CDR3 reads TGTGCCAGCAGTTATTCAGGGGGCAATAGCAATCAGCCCCAGCATTTT. Amino acid sequence: CASSYSGGNSNQPQHF.

This clonotype has a count of ten or more. The V call is TRBV19, the J call TRBJ1-2, with D possibly being TRBD1 (5 bases). The CDR3 is made up of 15 amino acids. Germline-derived CDR1 and CDR2 are LNHDA and SQIVND (reference sequence). Trimming took off 5 bases at V and 4 bases at J, with 17 bases between the two ends. CDR3 residues: CASSLKSGTVYGYTF. The CDR3 DNA is TGTGCCAGTAGTTTGAAGTCCGGGACGGTCTATGGCTACACCTTC.

This chain connects TRBV11-2 to TRBJ1-4; possibly TRBD1 for D (5 bases). Germline CDR1 is SGHAT and CDR2 is FQNNGV. The germline V and J ends were trimmed by 2 bases and 2 bases, with 12 bases remaining between them. This CDR3 spans 16 amino acids. CDR3 loop: CASSLPQDTTNEKLFF. CDR3 sequence (DNA): TGTGCCAGCAGCTTACCACAGGATACTACTAATGAAAAACTGTTTTTT.

J is TRBJ2-1 and V is TRBV5-1; 9 bases line up with TRBD1. The CDR3 has 15 residues. Germline CDR1 reads SGHRS; CDR2 reads YFSETQ. Trimming cost V 3 bases and J 8 bases; bases outside gene matches: 9. Here the CDR3 reads CASSSRDRAMDEQFF. The CDR3 coding sequence is TGCGCCAGCAGCTCCCGGGACAGGGCCATGGATGAGCAGTTCTTC.

Concerning this clonotype: At one of its ends the junction is not consistent with the germline gene, which may arise from a read error. The V gene is TRBV5-1, the J gene TRBJ1-6, with D perhaps TRBD1 (6 bases). The CDR3 totals 16 residues. In germline, CDR1 is SGHRS, CDR2 YFSETQ. The CDR3 coding sequence is TGTGCCAGCAGCTTGGGGGGCGGACCCTATAATTCACCCCTCCACTTT. Its protein product is CASSLGGGPYNSPLHF.

This clonotype occurred many times. The chain combines TRBV20-1 with TRBJ2-7; 8 bases match TRBD1. This CDR3 spans 15 amino acids. Germline V CDR1 and CDR2: DFQATT, SNEGSKA (reference sequence). The ends lost 0 bases at V and 3 bases at J; junction bases unmatched: 7. CDR3 loop: CSARDRTGNVYEQYF. The DNA of the CDR3 is TGCAGTGCTAGAGACCGGACAGGGAACGTCTACGAGCAGTACTTC.